This T cell receptor beta chain was captured by sequencing in a study of T cell changes during pregnancy in multiple sclerosis. The CDR3 has 16 amino acids. V lost 0 bases and J lost 8; bases outside the gene matches: 10. Germline V CDR1 and CDR2: SGDLS, YYNGEE. Assay: immunoSEQ multiplex PCR; the TCRdb copy retains only in-frame clones and omits some. The data contain around 67,000 clones, 92% of them singletons. Sequencing used peripheral blood, obtained in the first trimester of pregnancy. The receptor comes from a female donor with multiple sclerosis, enrolled in a pregnancy study. The V and J genes are TRBV9 and TRBJ2-1; TRBD2 aligns across 8 bases. The CDR3 DNA is TGTGCCAGCAGCGTAGAGGTCGGGAGGGCCCTCCATGAGCAGTTCTTC. Translating gives CASSVEVGRALHEQFF.